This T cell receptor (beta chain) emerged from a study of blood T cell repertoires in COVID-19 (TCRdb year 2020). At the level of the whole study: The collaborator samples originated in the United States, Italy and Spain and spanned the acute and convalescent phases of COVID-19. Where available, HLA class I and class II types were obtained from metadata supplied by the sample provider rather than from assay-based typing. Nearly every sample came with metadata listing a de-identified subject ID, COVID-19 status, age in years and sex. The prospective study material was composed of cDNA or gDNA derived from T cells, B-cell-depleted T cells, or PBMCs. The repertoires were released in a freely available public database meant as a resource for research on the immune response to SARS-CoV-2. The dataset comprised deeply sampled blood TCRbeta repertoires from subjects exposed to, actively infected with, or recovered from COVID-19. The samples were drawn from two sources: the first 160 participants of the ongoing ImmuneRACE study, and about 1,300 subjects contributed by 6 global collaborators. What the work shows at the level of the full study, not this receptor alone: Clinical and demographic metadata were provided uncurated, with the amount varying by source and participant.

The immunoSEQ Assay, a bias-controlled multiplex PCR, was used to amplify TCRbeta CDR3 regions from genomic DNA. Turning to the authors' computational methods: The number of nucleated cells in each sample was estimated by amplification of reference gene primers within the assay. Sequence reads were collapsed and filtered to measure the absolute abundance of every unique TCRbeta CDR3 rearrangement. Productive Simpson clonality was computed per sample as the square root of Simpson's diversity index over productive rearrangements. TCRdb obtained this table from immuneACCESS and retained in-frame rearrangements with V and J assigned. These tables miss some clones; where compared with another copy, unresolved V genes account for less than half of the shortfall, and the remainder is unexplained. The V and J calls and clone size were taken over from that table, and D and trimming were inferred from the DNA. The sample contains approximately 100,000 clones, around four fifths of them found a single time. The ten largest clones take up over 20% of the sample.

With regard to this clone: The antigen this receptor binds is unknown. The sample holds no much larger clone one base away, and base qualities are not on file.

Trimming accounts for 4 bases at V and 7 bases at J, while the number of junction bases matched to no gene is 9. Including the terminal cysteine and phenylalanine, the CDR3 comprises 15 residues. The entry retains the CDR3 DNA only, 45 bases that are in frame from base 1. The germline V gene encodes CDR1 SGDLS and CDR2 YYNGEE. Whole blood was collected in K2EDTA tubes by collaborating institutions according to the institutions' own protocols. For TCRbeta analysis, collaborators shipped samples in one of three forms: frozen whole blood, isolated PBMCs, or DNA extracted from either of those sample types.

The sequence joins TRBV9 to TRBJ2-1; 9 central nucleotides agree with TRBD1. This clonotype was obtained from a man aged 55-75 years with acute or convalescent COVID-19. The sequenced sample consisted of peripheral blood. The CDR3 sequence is CASSPDRGWRNEQFF. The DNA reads TGTGCCAGCAGCCCTGACAGGGGGTGGAGAAATGAGCAGTTCTTC.